This T cell receptor (beta chain) came from a study of radiotherapy plus CTLA-4 blockade in lung cancer. TCRdb's table, derived via immunoSEQ multiplex PCR, lists solely in-frame clones and lacks some. The profile shows some 110,000 clones, just under 90% of them singletons. Notes on this clone: Its matching antigen is unknown.

Focal radiation was given together with CTLA-4 blockade (ipilimumab) to patients with chemo-refractory metastatic non-small-cell lung cancer. General study points: After treatment with radiotherapy plus ipilimumab, TCR clones that came from the tumor expanded in blood. Per reports, early blood T cell clone dynamics, plus interferon-beta, forecast response most strongly.

The CDR3 length is 14 residues. The V end was cut by 1 base, the J end by 7 bases, with 11 bases between. Germline V CDR1 and CDR2: SGHAT, FQNNGV. The genes are TRBV11-2 and TRBJ2-1; a weak D match, TRBD2 (6 bases). Sequenced here: peripheral blood, sampled from a patient treated with radiotherapy plus ipilimumab. The receptor's source is a human donor with non-small cell lung cancer that progressed on radiotherapy plus ipilimumab. The CDR3 DNA reads TGTGCCAGCAGCTTAGTGGGGGGTTGGAATGAGCAGTTCTTC. It is translated as CASSLVGGWNEQFF.